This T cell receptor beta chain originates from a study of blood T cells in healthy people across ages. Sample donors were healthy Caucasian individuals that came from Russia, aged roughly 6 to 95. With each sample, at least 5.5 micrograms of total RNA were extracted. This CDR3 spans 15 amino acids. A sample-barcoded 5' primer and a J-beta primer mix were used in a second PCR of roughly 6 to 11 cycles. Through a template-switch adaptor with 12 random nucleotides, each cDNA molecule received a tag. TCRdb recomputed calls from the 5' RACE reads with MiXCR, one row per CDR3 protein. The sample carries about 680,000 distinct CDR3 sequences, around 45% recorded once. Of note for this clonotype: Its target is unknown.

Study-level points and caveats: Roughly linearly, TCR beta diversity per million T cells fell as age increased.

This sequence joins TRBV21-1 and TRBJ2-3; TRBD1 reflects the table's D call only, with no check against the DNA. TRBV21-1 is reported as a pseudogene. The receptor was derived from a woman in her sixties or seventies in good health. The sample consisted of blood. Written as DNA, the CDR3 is TGTGCCAGCAGCAAGGACAGGGGGCGCACAGATACGCAGTATTTT. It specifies CASSKDRGRTDTQYF.